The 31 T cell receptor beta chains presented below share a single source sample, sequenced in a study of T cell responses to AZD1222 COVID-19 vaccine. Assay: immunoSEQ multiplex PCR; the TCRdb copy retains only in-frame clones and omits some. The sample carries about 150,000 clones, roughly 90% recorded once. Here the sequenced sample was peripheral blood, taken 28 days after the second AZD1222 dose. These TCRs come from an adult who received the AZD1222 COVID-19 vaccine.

The CDR3 reads CASSHRNSPGQPQHF. As DNA, the CDR3 is TGTGCCAGCAGCCACCGTAACAGCCCAGGTCAGCCCCAGCATTTT. V gene TRBV5-6 combines with J gene TRBJ1-5, with unresolved D. Trimming left V 4 bases short and J 6 bases short, with 17 bases between. This CDR3 spans 15 amino acids. Germline V lookup: CDR1 SGHDT, CDR2 YYEEEE.

The CDR3 region has the DNA TGTGCCAGCAGCCCCGGGACAGGGGGTGATACGCAGTATTTT. Encoded protein: CASSPGTGGDTQYF. The V and J genes are TRBV7-6 and TRBJ2-3, with 11 bases lining up with TRBD1. V was pared by 5 bases and J by 6 bases, with 4 bases of the junction left unmatched. The V gene's germline CDR1 is SGHVS and CDR2 FNYEAQ. The CDR3 consists of 14 residues.

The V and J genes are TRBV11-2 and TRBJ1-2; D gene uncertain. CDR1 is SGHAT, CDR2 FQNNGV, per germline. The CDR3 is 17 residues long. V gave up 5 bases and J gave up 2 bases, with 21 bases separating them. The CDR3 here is CASSRDPGGTRNYGYTF. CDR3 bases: TGTGCCAGCAGCCGTGACCCGGGAGGCACCAGAAACTATGGCTACACCTTC.

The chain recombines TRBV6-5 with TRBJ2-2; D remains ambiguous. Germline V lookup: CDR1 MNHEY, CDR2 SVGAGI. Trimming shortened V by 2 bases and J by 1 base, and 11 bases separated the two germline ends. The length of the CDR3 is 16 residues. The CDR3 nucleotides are TGTGCCAGCAGTTACCGAGGACGGGTGAACACCGGGGAGCTGTTTTTT. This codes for CASSYRGRVNTGELFF.

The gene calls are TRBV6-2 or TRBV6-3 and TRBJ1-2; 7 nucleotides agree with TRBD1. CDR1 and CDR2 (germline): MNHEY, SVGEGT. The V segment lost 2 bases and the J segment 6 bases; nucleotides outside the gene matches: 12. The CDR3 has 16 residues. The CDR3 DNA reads TGTGCCAGCAGTTACGTTTTCCGAGGGGGCCAGGATGGCTACACCTTC. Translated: CASSYVFRGGQDGYTF.

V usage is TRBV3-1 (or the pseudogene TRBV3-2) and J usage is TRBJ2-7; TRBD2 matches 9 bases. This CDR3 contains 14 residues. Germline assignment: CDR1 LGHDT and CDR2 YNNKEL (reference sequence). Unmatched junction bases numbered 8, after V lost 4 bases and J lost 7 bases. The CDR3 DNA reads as TGTGCCAGCAGCCCTGCCGGACTAGCGCAAGAGCAGTACTTC. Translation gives CASSPAGLAQEQYF.

The CDR3 sequence: CASSSHPDEENEQFF. The CDR3, as DNA: TGTGCCAGCAGTTCACACCCCGACGAGGAAAATGAGCAGTTCTTC. V is TRBV28 and J is TRBJ2-1; D is unresolved. Germline V gene data show CDR1 as MDHEN and CDR2 as SYDVKM. The CDR3 is made up of 15 amino acids. V was clipped by 4 bases and J by 7 bases, with 17 bases between them.

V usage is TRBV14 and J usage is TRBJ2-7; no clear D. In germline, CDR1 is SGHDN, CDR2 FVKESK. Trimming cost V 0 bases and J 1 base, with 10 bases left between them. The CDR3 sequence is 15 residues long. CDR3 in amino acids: CASSQEALPSYEQYF. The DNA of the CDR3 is TGTGCCAGCAGCCAAGAGGCCCTACCGTCCTACGAGCAGTACTTC.

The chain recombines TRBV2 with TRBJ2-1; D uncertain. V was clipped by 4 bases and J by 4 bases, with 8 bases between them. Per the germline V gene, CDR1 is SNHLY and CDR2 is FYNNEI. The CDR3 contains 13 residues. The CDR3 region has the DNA TGTGCCAGCAGTGTACTATTATACAATGAGCAGTTCTTC. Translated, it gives CASSVLLYNEQFF.

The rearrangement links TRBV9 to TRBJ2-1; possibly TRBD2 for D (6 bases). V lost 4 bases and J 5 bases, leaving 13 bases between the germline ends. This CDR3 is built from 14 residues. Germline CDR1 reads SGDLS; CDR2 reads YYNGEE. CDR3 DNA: TGTGCCAGCAGCAAGAGATCGGGGGACAATGAGCAGTTCTTC. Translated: CASSKRSGDNEQFF.

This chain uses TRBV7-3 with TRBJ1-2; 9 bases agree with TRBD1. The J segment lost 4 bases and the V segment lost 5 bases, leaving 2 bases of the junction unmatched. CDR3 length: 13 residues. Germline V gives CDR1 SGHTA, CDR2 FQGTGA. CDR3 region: CASSLGQGYGYTF. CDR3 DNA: TGTGCCAGCAGCCTGGGACAGGGCTATGGCTACACCTTC.

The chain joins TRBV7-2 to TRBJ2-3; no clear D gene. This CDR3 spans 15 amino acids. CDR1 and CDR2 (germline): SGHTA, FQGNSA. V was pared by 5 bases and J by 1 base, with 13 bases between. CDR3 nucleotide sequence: TGTGCCAGCAGCCAGCTTACCTTACGCACAGATACGCAGTATTTT. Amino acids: CASSQLTLRTDTQYF.

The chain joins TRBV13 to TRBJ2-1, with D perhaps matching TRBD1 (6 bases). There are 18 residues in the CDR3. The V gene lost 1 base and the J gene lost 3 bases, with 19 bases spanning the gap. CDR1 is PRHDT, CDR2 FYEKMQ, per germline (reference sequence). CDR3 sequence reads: CASSLETGTLYGYNEQFF. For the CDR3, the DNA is TGTGCCAGCAGCTTAGAAACCGGGACACTTTACGGCTACAATGAGCAGTTCTTC.

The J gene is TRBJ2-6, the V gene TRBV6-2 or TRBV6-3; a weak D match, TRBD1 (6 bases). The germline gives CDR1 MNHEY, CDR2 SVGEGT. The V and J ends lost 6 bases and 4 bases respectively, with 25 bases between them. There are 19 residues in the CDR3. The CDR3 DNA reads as TGTGCCAGCAGCTTACGAGTGGGGGCTTACAGGGCCGGGGCCAACGTCCTGACTTTC. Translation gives CASSLRVGAYRAGANVLTF.

CDR3 sequence: CATSREGIGYGYTF. The CDR3 DNA sequence: TGTGCCACCAGCAGAGAGGGGATCGGCTATGGCTACACCTTC. V gene TRBV15 combines with J gene TRBJ1-2, with D hard to call. The V end was cut by 0 bases, the J end by 4 bases, with 9 bases between. The CDR3 extends over 14 amino acids. Germline V gene lookup returns CDR1 LNHNV and CDR2 YYDKDF (reference sequence).

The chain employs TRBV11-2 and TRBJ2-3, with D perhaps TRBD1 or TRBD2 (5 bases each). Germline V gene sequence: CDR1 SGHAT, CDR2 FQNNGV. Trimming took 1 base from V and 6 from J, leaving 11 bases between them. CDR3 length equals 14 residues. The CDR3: CASSLAGREDTQYF. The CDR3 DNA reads TGTGCCAGCAGCTTAGCCGGCAGGGAGGATACGCAGTATTTT.

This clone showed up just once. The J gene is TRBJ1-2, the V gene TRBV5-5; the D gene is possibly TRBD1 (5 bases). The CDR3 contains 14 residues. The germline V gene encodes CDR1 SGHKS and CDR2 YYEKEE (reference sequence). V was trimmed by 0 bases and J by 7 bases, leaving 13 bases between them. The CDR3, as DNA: TGTGCCAGCAGCTTGGAACAGGTCTATGGTGGCTACACCTTC. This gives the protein CASSLEQVYGGYTF.

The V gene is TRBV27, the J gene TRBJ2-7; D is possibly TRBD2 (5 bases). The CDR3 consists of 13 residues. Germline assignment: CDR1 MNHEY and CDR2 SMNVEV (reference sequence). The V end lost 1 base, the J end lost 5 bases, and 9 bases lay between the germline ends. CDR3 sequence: CASSLYPGDEQYF. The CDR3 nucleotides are TGTGCCAGCAGTTTATATCCCGGGGACGAGCAGTACTTC.

The CDR3 here is CASSSGLAWEQYF. The CDR3 bases are TGTGCCAGCAGCTCAGGGTTAGCCTGGGAGCAGTACTTC. This chain connects TRBV7-6 to TRBJ2-7, with a tentative D call TRBD1 (5 bases). V was clipped by 4 bases and J by 7 bases, with 14 bases between them. Germline V gene sequence: CDR1 SGHVS, CDR2 FNYEAQ. CDR3 length: 13 amino acids.

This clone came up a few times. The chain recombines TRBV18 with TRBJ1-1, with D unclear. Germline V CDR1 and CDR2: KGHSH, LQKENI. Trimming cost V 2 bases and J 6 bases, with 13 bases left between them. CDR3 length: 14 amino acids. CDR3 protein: CASSPGVARSEAFF. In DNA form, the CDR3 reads TGTGCCAGCTCACCAGGGGTGGCTAGGTCTGAAGCTTTCTTT.

The CDR3 coding sequence is TGTGCCAGCAGCTCCCGAGGACTAGCGGGAGGGGGCACCGGGGAGCTGTTTTTT. Protein product: CASSSRGLAGGGTGELFF. V gene TRBV7-2 combines with J gene TRBJ2-2; 15 nucleotides align to TRBD2. The CDR3 is 18 amino acids. Unmatched junction bases numbered 7, after V lost 4 bases and J lost 4 bases. The V gene's germline CDR1 is SGHTA and CDR2 FQGNSA.

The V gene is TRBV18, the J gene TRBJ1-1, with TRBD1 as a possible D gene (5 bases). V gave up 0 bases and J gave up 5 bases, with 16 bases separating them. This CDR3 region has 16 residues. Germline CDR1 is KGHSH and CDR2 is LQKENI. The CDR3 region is CASSPPGGVRVTEAFF. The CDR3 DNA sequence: TGTGCCAGCTCACCACCAGGAGGGGTTCGGGTAACTGAAGCTTTCTTT.

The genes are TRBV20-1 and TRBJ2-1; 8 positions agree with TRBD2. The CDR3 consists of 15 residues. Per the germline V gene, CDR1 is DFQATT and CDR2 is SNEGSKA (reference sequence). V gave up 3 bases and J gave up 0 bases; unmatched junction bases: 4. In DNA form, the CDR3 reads TGCAGTGCTAGTAGAGCGGGAGACTCCTACAATGAGCAGTTCTTC. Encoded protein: CSASRAGDSYNEQFF.

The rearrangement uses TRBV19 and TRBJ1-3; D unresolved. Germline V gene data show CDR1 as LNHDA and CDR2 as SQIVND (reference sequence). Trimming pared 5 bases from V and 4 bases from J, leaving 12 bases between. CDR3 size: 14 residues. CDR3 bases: TGTGCCAGTAGTTTCCTACCAGAGGGAAACACCATATATTTT. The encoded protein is CASSFLPEGNTIYF.

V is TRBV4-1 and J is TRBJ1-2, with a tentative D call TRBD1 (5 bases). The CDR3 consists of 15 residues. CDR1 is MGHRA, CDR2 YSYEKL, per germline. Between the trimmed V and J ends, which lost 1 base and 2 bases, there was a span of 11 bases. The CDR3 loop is CASSQVGGLNYGYTF. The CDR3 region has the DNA TGCGCCAGCAGCCAAGTCGGGGGTCTCAACTATGGCTACACCTTC.

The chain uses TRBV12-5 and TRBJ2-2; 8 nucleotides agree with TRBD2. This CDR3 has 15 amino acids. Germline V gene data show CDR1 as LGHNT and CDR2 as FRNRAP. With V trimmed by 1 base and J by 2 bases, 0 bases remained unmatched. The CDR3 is CASGLGTSNTGELFF. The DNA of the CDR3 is TGTGCTAGTGGTTTGGGGACTAGCAACACCGGGGAGCTGTTTTTT. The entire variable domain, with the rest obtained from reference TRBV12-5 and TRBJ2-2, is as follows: DARVTQTPRHKVTEMGQEVTMRCQPILGHNTVFWYRQTMMQGLELLAYFRNRAPLDDSGMPKDRFSAEMPDATLATLKIQPSEPRDSAVYFCASGLGTSNTGELFFGEGSRLTVL.

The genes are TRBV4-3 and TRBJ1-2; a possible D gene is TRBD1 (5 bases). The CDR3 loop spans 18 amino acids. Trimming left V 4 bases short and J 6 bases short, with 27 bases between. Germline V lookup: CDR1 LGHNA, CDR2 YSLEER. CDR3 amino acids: CASSPDGTAPGRIHGYTF. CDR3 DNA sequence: TGCGCCAGCAGCCCGGACGGGACCGCCCCTGGGAGAATCCATGGCTACACCTTC.

CDR3 nucleotides: TGTGCCAGCAGCCAAGATGAGGGCAACGGCGGCAATCAGCCCCAGCATTTT. Its protein is CASSQDEGNGGNQPQHF. The V call is TRBV4-2, the J call TRBJ1-5, with D unclear. The germline V gene encodes CDR1 LGHNA and CDR2 YNFKEQ. The CDR3 runs 17 residues. Trimming stripped 0 bases from V and 2 bases from J, with 14 bases between.

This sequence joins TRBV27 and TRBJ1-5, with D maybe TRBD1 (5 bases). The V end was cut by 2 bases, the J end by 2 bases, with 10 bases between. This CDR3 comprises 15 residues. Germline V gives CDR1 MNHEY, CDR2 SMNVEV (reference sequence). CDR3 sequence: CASSLGGSGNQPQHF. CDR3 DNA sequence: TGTGCCAGCAGTTTAGGGGGGTCTGGCAATCAGCCCCAGCATTTT.

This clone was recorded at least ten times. CDR3 sequence: CATSPSGVTDTQYF. In nucleotides, the CDR3 is TGTGCCACCAGCCCCTCAGGGGTCACAGATACGCAGTATTTT. The chain joins TRBV15 to TRBJ2-3; TRBD1 might be the D (6 bases). The germline CDR1 and CDR2 sequences are LNHNV and YYDKDF (reference sequence). The length of the CDR3 is 14 residues. The V gene lost 5 bases and the J gene lost 2 bases, with 11 bases spanning the gap.

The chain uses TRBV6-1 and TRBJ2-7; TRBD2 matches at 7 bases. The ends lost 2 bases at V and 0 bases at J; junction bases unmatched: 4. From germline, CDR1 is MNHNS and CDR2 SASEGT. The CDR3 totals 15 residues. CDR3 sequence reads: CASSESGTTSYEQYF. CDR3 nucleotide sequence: TGTGCCAGCAGTGAATCAGGGACTACCTCCTACGAGCAGTACTTC.